This T cell receptor (beta chain) emerged from a study of T cells in Graves' hyperthyroidism and ophthalmopathy. Study-level findings and limits: The model made its ophthalmopathy prediction, and onset followed a median approximately 6 months later. By a 13 V-J model, ophthalmopathy was set apart from stable hyperthyroidism.

V lost 4 bases to trimming and J lost 11 bases, with 15 bases between them. Germline V gene lookup returns CDR1 SGHAT and CDR2 FQNNGV. CDR3 length: 13 residues. In the case of this clonotype: Its antigen is unidentified.

Investigators excluded patients with uncontrolled infection, other autoimmune disease, pregnancy or lactation. In making diagnoses, clinical symptoms, serum thyroxine and TRAb, thyroid ultrasound and orbital computed tomography were all used. RNA transcripts gave rise to amplified TCR beta CDR3 regions. A first-round RT-PCR of the TCR CDR3 used the HTBI primer set. MiXCR was run by TCRdb on the multiplex PCR reads, yielding one entry per CDR3 protein. The sample lists roughly 300,000 distinct CDR3 sequences; around 20% were seen once. The source material was blood. The TCR comes from a woman in her forties or fifties with Graves' hyperthyroidism. The genes are TRBV11-2 and TRBJ2-1, with unresolved D. CDR3 region: CASSSDFTMKQFF. For the CDR3, the DNA is TGTGCCAGCAGCTCGGATTTTACAATGAAGCAGTTCTTC.